This T cell receptor (beta chain) was captured by sequencing in a study of blood T cell repertoires in COVID-19. Looking at the study overall: PBMCs, B-cell-depleted T cells, or T cells provided the cDNA or gDNA that made up the material.

Original data processing: Amplification of reference gene primers was used by the study to estimate nucleated cell counts. Libraries were prepared by immunoSEQ multiplex PCR; TCRdb keeps only in-frame clonotypes and omits some of them. V, J and clone size reflect that table, while D and trimming were determined from the DNA. The sample consists of 70,000 or so clones, approximately 80% of them appearing once. The table lists this clone with a count of one. The source material was peripheral blood. This clonotype originated in a human donor in a cohort sampled during active COVID-19.

CDR3 nucleotides: TGTGCCAGCAGCTTAGGACACAACAATGAGCAGTTCTTC. Translated, it gives CASSLGHNNEQFF. The V gene is TRBV7-8, the J gene TRBJ2-1, with D unresolved. The germline gives CDR1 SGHVS, CDR2 FQNEAQ. CDR3 length equals 13 residues. Trimming left V 1 base short and J 5 bases short, with 6 bases between.